This section outlines one T cell receptor (beta chain) sequence together with its context. Its specificity is not known. Vbeta (60) and Jbeta (13) primers were used in the PCR. Assay: immunoSEQ multiplex PCR; the TCRdb copy retains only in-frame clones and omits some. The table shows 140,000 or so clones, with roughly 80% occurring only once. The data originate from a study of cytomegalovirus exposure and HLA in healthy donors. Study observations and caveats: Common viral pathogens were later found to be apparently linked to several of the most significant clusters.

Source material: PBMCs. This receptor was obtained from a female donor in good health and CMV-seronegative.

This CDR3 reads CASKGDYEQYF. CDR3 in DNA: TGTGCCAGCAAGGGAGACTACGAGCAGTACTTC. V usage is TRBV28 and J usage is TRBJ2-7; tentatively, D is TRBD2 (5 bases). The length of the CDR3 is 11 residues. Germline V gene lookup returns CDR1 MDHEN and CDR2 SYDVKM. The V and J ends lost 7 bases and 3 bases respectively, with 7 bases between them.